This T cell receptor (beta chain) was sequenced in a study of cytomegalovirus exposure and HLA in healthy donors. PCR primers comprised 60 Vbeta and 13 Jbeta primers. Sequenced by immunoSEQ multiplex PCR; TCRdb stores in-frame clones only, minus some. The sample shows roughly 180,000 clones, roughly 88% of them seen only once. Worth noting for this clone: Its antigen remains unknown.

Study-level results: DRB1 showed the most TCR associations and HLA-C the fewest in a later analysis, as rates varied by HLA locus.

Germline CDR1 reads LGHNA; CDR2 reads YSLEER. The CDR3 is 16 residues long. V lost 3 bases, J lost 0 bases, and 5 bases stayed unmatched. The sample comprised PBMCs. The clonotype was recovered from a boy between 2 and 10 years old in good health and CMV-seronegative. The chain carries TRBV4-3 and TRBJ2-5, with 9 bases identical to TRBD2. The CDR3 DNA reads TGCGCCAGCAGCCACCGAGCGGGGGGTTACCAAGAGACCCAGTACTTC. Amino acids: CASSHRAGGYQETQYF.